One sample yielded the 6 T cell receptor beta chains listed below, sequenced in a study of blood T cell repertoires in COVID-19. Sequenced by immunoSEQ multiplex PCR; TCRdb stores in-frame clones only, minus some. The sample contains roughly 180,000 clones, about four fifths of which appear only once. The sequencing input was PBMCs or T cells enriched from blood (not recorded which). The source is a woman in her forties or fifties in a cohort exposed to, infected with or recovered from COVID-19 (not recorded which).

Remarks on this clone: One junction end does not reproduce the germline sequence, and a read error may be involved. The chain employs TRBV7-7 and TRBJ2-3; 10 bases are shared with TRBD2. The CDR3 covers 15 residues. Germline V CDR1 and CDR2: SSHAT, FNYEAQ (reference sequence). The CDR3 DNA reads TGTGCTAGCAGCTTAGGGAGCGGGGGGGCGGATACGCAGTATTTT. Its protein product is CASSLGSGGADTQYF.

The CDR3 DNA reads as TGTGCCAGCGAAATCGGGTGGGCGGGGCCGTCCTACAATGAGCAGTTCTTC. Protein: CASEIGWAGPSYNEQFF. The chain has TRBV21-1 and TRBJ2-1; TRBD2 is taken as the D call from the table, unchecked against the DNA. TRBV21-1 constitutes a pseudogene. This CDR3 spans 17 amino acids.

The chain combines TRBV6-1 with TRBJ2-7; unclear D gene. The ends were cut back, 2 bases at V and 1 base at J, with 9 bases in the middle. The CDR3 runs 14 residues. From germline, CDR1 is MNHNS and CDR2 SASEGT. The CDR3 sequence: CASSEYGKSYEQYF. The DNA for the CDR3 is TGTGCCAGCAGTGAATATGGCAAATCCTACGAGCAGTACTTC.

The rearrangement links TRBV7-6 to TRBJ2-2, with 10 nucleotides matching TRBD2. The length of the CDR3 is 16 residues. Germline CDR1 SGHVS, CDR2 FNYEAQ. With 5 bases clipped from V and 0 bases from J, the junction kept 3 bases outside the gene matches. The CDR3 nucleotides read TGTGCCAGCAGCGTACTAGCGGGATCGAACACCGGGGAGCTGTTTTTT. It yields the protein CASSVLAGSNTGELFF.

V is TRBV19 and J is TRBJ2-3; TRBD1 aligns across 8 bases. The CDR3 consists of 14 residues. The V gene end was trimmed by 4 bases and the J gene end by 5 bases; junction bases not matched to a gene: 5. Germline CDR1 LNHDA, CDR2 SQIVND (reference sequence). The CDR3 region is CASSTSRGQDTQYF. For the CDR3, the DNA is TGTGCCAGTAGTACTAGCAGGGGGCAAGATACGCAGTATTTT.

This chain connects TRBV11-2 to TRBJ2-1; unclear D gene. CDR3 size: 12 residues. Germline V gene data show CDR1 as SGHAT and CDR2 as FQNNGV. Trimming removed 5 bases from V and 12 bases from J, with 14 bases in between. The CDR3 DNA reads TGTGCCAGCAGCGACTCCCCAATTGGGCAGTTCTTC. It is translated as CASSDSPIGQFF.